The rows below give T cell receptor beta chains drawn from one sample of a study of identical twins. A single record per CDR3 protein comes from TCRdb applying MiXCR to the 5' RACE reads. This table holds some 1,700,000 distinct CDR3 sequences, 32% found once. Specimen: cord blood. The receptors derive from a newborn girl in good health. CDR3s leave out the opening cysteine and the closing phenylalanine or tryptophan. A clone size is listed for some rows: how often the clone was seen (once, few, many), or a class if it is expanded.

v_gene	j_gene	abundance	CDR3aa
TRBV20-1	TRBJ2-3	NA	SAYLTSSGGTDTQY
TRBV20-1	TRBJ1-5	NA	SAIPGTGHRGQPQH
TRBV10-3	TRBJ2-1	NA	AISESVRQGRMETQF
TRBV6-5	TRBJ1-2	NA	ASSYSTSVNYGYT
TRBV7-2	TRBJ2-1	NA	ASSSGGISYNEQF
TRBV20-1	TRBJ1-3	NA	SAGQGSSGNTIY
TRBV5-1	TRBJ2-7	NA	ASSLVLRAPYEQY
TRBV3-1	TRBJ2-7	few	ASSPRLAGVEQY
TRBV28	TRBJ2-5	few	ASSPLAGGIETQY
TRBV20-1	TRBJ1-5	NA	SARSRSQPQH
TRBV5-1	TRBJ2-7	many	ASSLSPNNEQY
TRBV12-3/TRBV12-4	TRBJ2-6	NA	ASSSGQATEAGANVLT
TRBV29-1	TRBJ2-2	NA	SYSRGNTGELF
TRBV12-3/TRBV12-4	TRBJ2-7	NA	ASSSRFPNEQY
TRBV2	TRBJ2-5	NA	ASRGEGLAGHEQY
TRBV5-1	NA	NA	ASSSSSGKNIQY
TRBV18	TRBJ1-5	once	ASSPNPDRDQPQH
TRBV2	TRBJ2-7	once	ASKIIGSGVYNEQY
TRBV5-5	TRBJ2-4	NA	ASSLVSGGPLVQY
TRBV12-3/TRBV12-4	TRBJ2-5	NA	ASSLAGLGGETQY
TRBV2	TRBJ2-3	few	ASSPDRDPQDTQY
TRBV28	TRBJ2-3	few	ASSCPASTDTQY
TRBV5-4	TRBJ1-4	few	ASSPELGEKLF
TRBV12-3/TRBV12-4	TRBJ2-4	few	ASRASGGNAKNIQY
TRBV6-1	TRBJ1-2	few	ASKGVVPGFGYT
TRBV4-1	TRBJ2-5	few	ASSQTGTGDGAQY
TRBV27	NA	NA	ASSLFPSGGGHEQY
TRBV10-2	TRBJ2-1	NA	ASSEFRAREQF
TRBV9	TRBJ2-3	NA	AGSVGVSASTDTQY
TRBV28	TRBJ2-1	NA	ASRTLAGDGRQQF
TRBV7-2	TRBJ2-4	NA	ASTRLAGYNEQY
TRBV25-1	TRBJ2-7	once	ASTNRDRGHNEQY
TRBV20-1	TRBJ2-1	NA	SASTVYSNYNEQF
TRBV9	TRBJ1-4	NA	ASSVNRVDEKLF
TRBV9	TRBJ2-7	few	ASSIGGTFTYEQY
TRBV15	TRBJ1-1	NA	ATSRLGRAHAEAF
TRBV3-1	TRBJ1-2	few	ASSQGMQGLGYT
TRBV7-9	TRBJ2-5	NA	SSSQVGTQY
TRBV15	TRBJ2-1	few	ATNGGPYNEQF
TRBV6-5	TRBJ2-1	NA	ASSPRPRVDEQF
TRBV20-1	TRBJ2-1	NA	IAPGGTSGGPYNEQF
TRBV3-1	TRBJ2-1	NA	ASSQGFSWTSPSYNEQF
TRBV7-9	TRBJ1-1	NA	AISFTGNTEAF
TRBV28	TRBJ2-6	few	ASSPQPGLSGANVLT
TRBV5-1	TRBJ2-4	NA	ASRDSPSKNIQY
TRBV6-5	TRBJ2-4	NA	ASSLGPLSLGIQY
TRBV5-1	TRBJ2-3	few	ASSLDPINTDTQY
TRBV6-1	TRBJ1-2	few	ASTSQGASNYGYT
TRBV3-1	TRBJ2-3	NA	ASSQVIAGTDTQY
TRBV20-1	TRBJ1-2	few	SARDRRGDYGYT
TRBV20-1	TRBJ2-3	few	SAKRVLAGAVDTQY
TRBV29-1	TRBJ2-5	NA	SVDGRTPISVQKETQY
TRBV3-1	TRBJ2-5	many	ASSQVAGGGETQY
TRBV10-3	TRBJ2-4	NA	AISVGYGAKNIQY
TRBV20-1	TRBJ2-1	NA	SARDRASGGIHEQF